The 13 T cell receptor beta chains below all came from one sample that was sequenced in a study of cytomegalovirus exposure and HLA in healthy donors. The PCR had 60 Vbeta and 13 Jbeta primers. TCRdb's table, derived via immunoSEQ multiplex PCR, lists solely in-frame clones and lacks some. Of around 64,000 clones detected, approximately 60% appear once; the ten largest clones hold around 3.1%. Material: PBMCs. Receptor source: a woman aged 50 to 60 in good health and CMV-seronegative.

CDR3 region: CASSQVRWAGAAFF. CDR3 nucleotides: TGCGCCAGCAGCCAAGTAAGGTGGGCAGGGGCAGCTTTCTTT. The chain recombines TRBV4-3 with TRBJ1-1, with D perhaps matching TRBD1 (6 bases). Germline V CDR1 and CDR2: LGHNA, YSLEER. Trimming pared 1 base from V and 10 bases from J, leaving 16 bases between. The CDR3 runs 14 residues.

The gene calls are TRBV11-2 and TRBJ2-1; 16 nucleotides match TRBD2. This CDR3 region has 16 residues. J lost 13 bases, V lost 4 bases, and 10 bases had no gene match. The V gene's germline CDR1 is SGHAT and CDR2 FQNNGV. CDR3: CASSSAGTSGRASQFF. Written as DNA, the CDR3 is TGTGCCAGCAGCTCCGCCGGGACTAGCGGGAGGGCCTCCCAGTTCTTC.

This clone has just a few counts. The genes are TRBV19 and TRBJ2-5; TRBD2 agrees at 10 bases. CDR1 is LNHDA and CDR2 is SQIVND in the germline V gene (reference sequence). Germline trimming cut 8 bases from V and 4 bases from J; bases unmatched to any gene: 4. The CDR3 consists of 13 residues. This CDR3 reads CASGTSEGETQYF. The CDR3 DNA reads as TGTGCCAGTGGGACTAGCGAGGGAGAGACCCAGTACTTC.

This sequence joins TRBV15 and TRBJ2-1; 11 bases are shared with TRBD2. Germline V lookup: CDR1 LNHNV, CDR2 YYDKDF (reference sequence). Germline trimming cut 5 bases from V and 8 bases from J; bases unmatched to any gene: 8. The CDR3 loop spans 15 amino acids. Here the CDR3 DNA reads TGTGCCACCAGCGCGGGACTAGCGGCGACGTATGAGCAGTTCTTC. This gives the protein CATSAGLAATYEQFF.

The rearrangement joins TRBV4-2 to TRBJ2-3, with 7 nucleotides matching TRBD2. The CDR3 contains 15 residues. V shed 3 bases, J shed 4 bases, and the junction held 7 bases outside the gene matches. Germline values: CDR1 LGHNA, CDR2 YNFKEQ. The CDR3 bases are TGTGCCAGCAGCCATCCGGCGGGAGTAGCAGATACGCAGTATTTT. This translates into CASSHPAGVADTQYF.

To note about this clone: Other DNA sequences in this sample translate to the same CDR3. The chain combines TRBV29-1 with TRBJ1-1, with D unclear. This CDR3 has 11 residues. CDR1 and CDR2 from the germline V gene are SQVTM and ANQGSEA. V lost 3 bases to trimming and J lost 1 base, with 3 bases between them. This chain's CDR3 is CSVDRNTEAFF. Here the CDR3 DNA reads TGCAGCGTTGACAGGAACACTGAAGCTTTCTTT.

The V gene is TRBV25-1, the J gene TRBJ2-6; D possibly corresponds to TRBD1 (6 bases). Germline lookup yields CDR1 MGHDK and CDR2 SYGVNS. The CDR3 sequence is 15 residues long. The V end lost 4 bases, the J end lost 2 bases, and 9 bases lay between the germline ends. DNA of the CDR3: TGTGCCAGCAGTGCACAGGGTACTGGGGCCAACGTCCTGACTTTC. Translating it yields CASSAQGTGANVLTF.

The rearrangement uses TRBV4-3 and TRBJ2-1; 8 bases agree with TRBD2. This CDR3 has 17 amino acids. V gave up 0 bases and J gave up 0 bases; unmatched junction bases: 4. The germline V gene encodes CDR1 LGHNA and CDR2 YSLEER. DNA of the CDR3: TGCGCCAGCAGCCAAGATTGGAGCGGGAGCTCCTACAATGAGCAGTTCTTC. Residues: CASSQDWSGSSYNEQFF.

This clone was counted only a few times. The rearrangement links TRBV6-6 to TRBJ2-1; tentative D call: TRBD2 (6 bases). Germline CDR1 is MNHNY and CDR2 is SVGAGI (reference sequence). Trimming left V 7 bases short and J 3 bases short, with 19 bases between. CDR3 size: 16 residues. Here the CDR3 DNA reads TGTGCCAGCACCCCCGGGGACGGAGGGATCTACAATGAGCAGTTCTTC. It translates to CASTPGDGGIYNEQFF.

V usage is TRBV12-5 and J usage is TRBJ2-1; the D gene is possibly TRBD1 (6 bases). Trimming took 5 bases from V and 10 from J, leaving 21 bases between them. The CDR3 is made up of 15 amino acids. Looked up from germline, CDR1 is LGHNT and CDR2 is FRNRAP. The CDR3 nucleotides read TGTGCTAGTGGTCTCCTCCGGACAGCCGAATCGGAGCAGTTCTTC. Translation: CASGLLRTAESEQFF.

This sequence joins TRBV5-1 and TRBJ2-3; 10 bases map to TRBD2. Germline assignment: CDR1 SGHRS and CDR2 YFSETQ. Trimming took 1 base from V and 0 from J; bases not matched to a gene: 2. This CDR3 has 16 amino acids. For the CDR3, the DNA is TGCGCCAGCAGCTTGTTGACTAGCGGGAGCACAGATACGCAGTATTTT. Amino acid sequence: CASSLLTSGSTDTQYF.

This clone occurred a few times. DNA of the CDR3: TGTGCCAGCTCACCACAACAGGGTGTTGAAGCTTTCTTT. As protein: CASSPQQGVEAFF. V and J are TRBV18 and TRBJ1-1, with D possibly matching TRBD1 (6 bases). The ends were cut back, 1 base at V and 7 bases at J, with 10 bases in the middle. This CDR3 contains 13 residues. Germline CDR1 KGHSH, CDR2 LQKENI.

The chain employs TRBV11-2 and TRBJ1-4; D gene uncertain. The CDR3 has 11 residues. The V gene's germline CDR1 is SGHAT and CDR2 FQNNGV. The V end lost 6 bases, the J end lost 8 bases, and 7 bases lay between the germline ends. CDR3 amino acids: CASRSTEKLFF. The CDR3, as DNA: TGTGCCAGCAGATCGACAGAAAAACTGTTTTTT.